This T cell receptor (beta chain) was identified in a study of patients and donors after allogeneic stem cell transplantation. This clonotype has ten or more counts. CDR1 SQVTM and CDR2 ANQGSEA come from the germline V gene. The V end lost 5 bases, the J end lost 8 bases, and 24 bases lay between the germline ends. This CDR3 contains 15 residues. Each CDR3 protein gets one entry after TCRdb re-called the RT-PCR reads with MiXCR. The sample records about a million distinct CDR3 sequences, about a sixth being singletons. Sequencing was done on a sample of blood, either unsorted or a sorted T cell fraction (not recorded which). The receptor's source is a human donor who was either an allogeneic HSCT recipient or a stem cell or donor lymphocyte infusion donor (not recorded which). It is not recorded whose cells these are; they may come from a transplant donor. The chain employs TRBV29-1 and TRBJ1-2; perhaps TRBD1 as D (6 bases). Here the CDR3 reads CSVTRSSGQLHGYTF. DNA of the CDR3: TGCAGCGTTACCCGATCTTCAGGACAGTTGCACGGCTACACCTTC.